This TCR beta chain is drawn from a study of draining lymph node invasion in breast cancer (dated by TCRdb to the early 2020s). Regarding the research as a whole: Nodal metastasis was diagnosed by histology and cytokeratin immunohistochemistry and confirmed by EpCAM/CD45 flow cytometry. In a separate targeted assay, sorted memory regulatory T cells and memory conventional CD4 T cells were compared across breast cancer tissues by bulk TCR-beta CDR3 sequencing. From every patient, the primary tumor plus matched non-invaded and tumor-invaded tumor-draining lymph nodes were collected, and both Treg and Tconv subsets were profiled. Lymph nodes from several patients were covered by the separate targeted TCR sequencing, and for three of those patients the primary tumors were sequenced as well.

The paper's findings and limits, for the study overall: Shared TCRs between Treg and Tconv subsets were considered suggestive but not proof of common clonal origin. Some of the top 100 tumor clones were detected in invaded and non-invaded nodes, and this detection was taken to suggest recirculation between tumor and draining nodes. Across all tissues in the targeted TCR-seq data, Tregs appeared to be more clonally expanded than Tconvs, and both subsets showed lower diversity in tumor than in lymph nodes. The tumor top-100 clone tracking analysis could be carried out in only a couple of patients. Per tissue, roughly 14-25% of Treg TCRs were found to be shared with Tconvs, and this sharing was interpreted as suggesting peripheral Treg induction. The data could not determine whether Treg conversion took place in a particular organ or whether converted Tregs recirculated between nodes and tumor.

The receptor library was made with bulk RNA-seq. Instrument used: Illumina HiSeq 2500. Per the original workflow: CDR3 sequences in the separate targeted TCR-seq dataset were extracted from raw reads and quantified using MiXCR version 2.1.5 with default parameters. Each TCR-beta clone in the separate targeted TCR-seq dataset was defined by the V gene, J gene and CDR3 sequence taken together. For the separate targeted TCR-seq dataset, clones with fewer than three counts were filtered out, after which only the 90% most strongly expressed clones in each sample were kept. For each tissue in the separate targeted TCR-seq dataset, Treg-Tconv overlap was calculated by dividing the number of shared clones by the total number of Treg clones and multiplying by 100. TCRdb redid the processing of the public reads, applying fastp at Q25 and MiXCR, and retained in-frame beta chains. Under each unique CDR3 protein, matching rows form one entry showing the most common genes and DNA. TCRdb's processing, not the study's, gives the V and J calls here. Present in this sample are about 2,900 distinct CDR3 sequences, around four fifths of which were seen just once. The ten largest clones take up approximately 9.8% of the sample.

This clonotype is labeled large (0.1 to 1%). The antigen this receptor binds is unknown. No much larger clone is present one base from it, and per-base qualities are unavailable. For memory conventional CD4 T cells, the sort was based on CD4+ CD45RA- CD25- cells. Each tumor-draining lymph node was classified as non-invaded if metastatic tumor cells were absent and as invaded if metastatic tumor cells were present. Before staining and sorting, T cells were pre-enriched using a Miltenyi Pan T Cell isolation kit. Primary tumors were characterized by immunohistochemistry for estrogen receptor, progesterone receptor, HER2 and Ki-67. Within a few hours after surgery, fresh surgical tissue was processed by cutting the tissue into small fragments. The tissue fragments were enzymatically digested with Liberase TL plus DNase for less than 25 minutes and then passed through a 40-micrometer strainer. After DAPI live/dead staining, sorting was performed on a BD FACS Aria II with roughly 97-99% purity. The sorted cells were lysed in TCL buffer, and a Norgen Single Cell RNA purification kit, including DNase treatment, was used to purify the RNA.

The CDR3 sequence holds 19 residues, the cysteine and phenylalanine included. The only DNA kept is the CDR3, 57 bases in frame from the first base. The germline V end is reduced by 7 bases and the J end by 2 bases; junction bases left unmatched: 18. Reading the germline V gene gives CDR1 SGHRS and CDR2 YFSETQ. This sequence uses TRBV5-1 and TRBJ2-3; TRBD1 aligns with 11 central bases. This TCR derives from a female donor with luminal breast cancer. Sequenced sample: sorted memory CD4+ effector T cells from a lymph node. The cell subset or site label, as the study defines it: CD45RA-negative sorted CD4+ T cells (memory Tconv or effector/memory Treg). The encoded CDR3 is CASSDPAGRGQGDTDTQYF. Here is the DNA: TGCGCCAGCTCGGATCCGGCCGGCCGGGGACAGGGGGACACAGATACGCAGTATTTT.